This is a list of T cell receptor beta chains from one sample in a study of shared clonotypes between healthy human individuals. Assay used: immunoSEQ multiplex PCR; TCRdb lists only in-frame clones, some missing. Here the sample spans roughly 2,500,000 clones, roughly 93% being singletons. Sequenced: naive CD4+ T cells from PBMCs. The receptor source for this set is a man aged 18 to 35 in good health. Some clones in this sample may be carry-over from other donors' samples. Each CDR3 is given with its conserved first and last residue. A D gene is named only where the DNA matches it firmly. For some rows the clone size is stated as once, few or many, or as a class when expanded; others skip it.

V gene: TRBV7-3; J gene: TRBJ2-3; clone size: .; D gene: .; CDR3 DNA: TGTGCCAGCAGCGATCAGGGGGGTACAGATACGCAGTATTTT; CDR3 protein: CASSDQGGTDTQYF
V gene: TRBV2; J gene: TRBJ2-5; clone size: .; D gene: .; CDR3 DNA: TGTGCCAGCAGTGAAGAGGTCAGGGGACCAGAATATCCTCAAGAGACCCAGTACTTC; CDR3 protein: CASSEEVRGPEYPQETQYF
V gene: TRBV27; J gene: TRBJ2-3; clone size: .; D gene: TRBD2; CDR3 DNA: TGTGCCAGCAGCATTAATTGGGGGAGGGAGGACTCCCGCACAGATACGCAGTATTTT; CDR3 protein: CASSINWGREDSRTDTQYF
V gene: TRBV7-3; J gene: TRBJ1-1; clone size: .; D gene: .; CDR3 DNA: TGTGCCAGCAGCTTCGGCGACCGCGGGTTGAACACTGAAGCTTTCTTT; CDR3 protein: CASSFGDRGLNTEAFF
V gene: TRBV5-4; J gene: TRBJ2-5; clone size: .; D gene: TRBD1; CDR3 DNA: TGTGCCAGCAGCTCCCTTAATGACAGGGAAGAGACCCAGTACTTC; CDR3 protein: CASSSLNDREETQYF
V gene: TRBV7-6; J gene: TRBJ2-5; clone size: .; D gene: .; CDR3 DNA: TGTGCCAGCAGCCCTAGGTTCGAGACCCAGTACTTC; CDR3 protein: CASSPRFETQYF
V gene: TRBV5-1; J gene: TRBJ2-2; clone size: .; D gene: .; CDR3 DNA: TGCGCCAGCAGCTTGGTGGCAGGGAAGGCCGGGGAGCTGTTTTTT; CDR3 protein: CASSLVAGKAGELFF
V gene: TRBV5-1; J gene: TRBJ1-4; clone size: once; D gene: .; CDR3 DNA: TGCGCCAGCAGCGCCGGGACTGCCTTGGGGGAACTGTTTTTT; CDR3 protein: CASSAGTALGELFF
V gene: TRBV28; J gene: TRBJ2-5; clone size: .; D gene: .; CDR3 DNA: TGTGCCAGCAGTTTCCTTCAAGAGACCCAGTACTTC; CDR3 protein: CASSFLQETQYF
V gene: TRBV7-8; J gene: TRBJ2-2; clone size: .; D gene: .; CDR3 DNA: TGTGCCAGCAGGGAAAGAGGTCTAGGGCGGAACACCGGGGAGCTGTTTTTT; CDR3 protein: CASRERGLGRNTGELFF
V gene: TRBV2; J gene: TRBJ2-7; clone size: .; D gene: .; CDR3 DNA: TGTGCCAGCAGTGTCAGTTCCTACGAGCAGTACTTC; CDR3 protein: CASSVSSYEQYF
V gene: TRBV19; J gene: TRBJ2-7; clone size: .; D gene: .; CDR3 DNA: TGTGCCAGTAGTCTGACCGCGGGTCTAACCTACGAGCAGTACTTC; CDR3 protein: CASSLTAGLTYEQYF
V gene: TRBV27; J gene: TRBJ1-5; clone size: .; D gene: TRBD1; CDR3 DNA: TGTGCCAGCTCGGGACAGCGGGGTAATCAGCCCCAGCATTTT; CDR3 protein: CASSGQRGNQPQHF
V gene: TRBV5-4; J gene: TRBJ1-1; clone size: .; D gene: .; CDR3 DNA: TGTGCCAGCAGCTTGGGGACAGCGAAGATGAACACTGAAGCTTTCTTT; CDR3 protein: CASSLGTAKMNTEAFF
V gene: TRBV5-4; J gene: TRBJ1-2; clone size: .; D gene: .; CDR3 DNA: TGTGCCAGCAGCGCGAAGGAGGGGGGCGGCGGTGGCTACACCTTC; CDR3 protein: CASSAKEGGGGGYTF
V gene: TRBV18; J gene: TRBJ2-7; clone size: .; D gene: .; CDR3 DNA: TGTGCCAGCTCACCACCGGGACGAACCTACGAGCAGTACTTC; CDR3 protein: CASSPPGRTYEQYF
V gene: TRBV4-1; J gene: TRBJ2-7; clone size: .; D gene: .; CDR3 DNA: TGCGCCAGCAGCCAAGATCCCAGGGCCTCTACCTACGAGCAGTACTTC; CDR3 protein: CASSQDPRASTYEQYF
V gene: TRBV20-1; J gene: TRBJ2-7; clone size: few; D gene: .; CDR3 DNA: TGCAGTGCTCGCCCAACGACCGTGCAGTACTTC; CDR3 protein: CSARPTTVQYF
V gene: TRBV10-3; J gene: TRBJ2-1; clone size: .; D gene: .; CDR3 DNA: TGTGCCATCAGTGAGGTGGGGTATGAGCAGTTCTTC; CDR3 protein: CAISEVGYEQFF
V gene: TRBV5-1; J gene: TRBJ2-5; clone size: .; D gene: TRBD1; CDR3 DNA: TGCGCCAGCAGACCTACAGGGGAAGAGACCCAGTACTTC; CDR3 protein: CASRPTGEETQYF
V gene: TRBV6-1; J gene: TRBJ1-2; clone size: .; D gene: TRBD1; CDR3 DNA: TGTGCCAGCAGTGCTCCAGGGGGCTATGGCTACACCTTC; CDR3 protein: CASSAPGGYGYTF
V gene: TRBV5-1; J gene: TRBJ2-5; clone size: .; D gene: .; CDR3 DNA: TGCGCCAGCAGCTTAAGAGGAGGACCGGGGTTGACCCAGTACTTC; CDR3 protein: CASSLRGGPGLTQYF
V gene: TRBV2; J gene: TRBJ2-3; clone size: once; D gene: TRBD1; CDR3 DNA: TGTGCCAGCAGAAGGACAGGGGTCCCAAACACAGATACGCAGTATTTT; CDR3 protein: CASRRTGVPNTDTQYF
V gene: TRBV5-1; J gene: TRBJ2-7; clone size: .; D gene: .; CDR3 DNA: TGCGCCAGCAGCTTGGCCAGACAGAACGAGCAGTACTTC; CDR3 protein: CASSLARQNEQYF
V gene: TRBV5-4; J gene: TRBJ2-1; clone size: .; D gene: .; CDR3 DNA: TGTGCCAGCAAGCCTTCAGGGGGGGTTGCGCAGTTCTTC; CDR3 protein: CASKPSGGVAQFF
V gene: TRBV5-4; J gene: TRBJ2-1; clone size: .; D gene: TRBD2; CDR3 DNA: TGTGCCAGCAGCTTGGGCGGGAGGGGTGAGCAGTTCTTC; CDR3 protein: CASSLGGRGEQFF
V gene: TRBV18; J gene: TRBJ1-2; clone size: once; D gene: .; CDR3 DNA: TGTGCCAGCTCACCAAGTGAGGCTAACTATGGCTACACCTTC; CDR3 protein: CASSPSEANYGYTF
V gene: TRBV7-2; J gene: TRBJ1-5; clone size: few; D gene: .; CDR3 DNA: TGTGCCAGCGGGGTGAGGGGGGGCGATCAGCCCCAGCATTTT; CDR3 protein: CASGVRGGDQPQHF
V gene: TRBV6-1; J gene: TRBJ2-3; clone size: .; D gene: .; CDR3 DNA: TGTGCCAGCAGTGAAGGGGTAGGGTGGACAGATACGCAGTATTTT; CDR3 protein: CASSEGVGWTDTQYF
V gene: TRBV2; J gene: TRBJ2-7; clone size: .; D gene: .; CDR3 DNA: TGTGCCAGCCAATATTCAGGGGCTGGGGAGCAGTACTTC; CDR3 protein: CASQYSGAGEQYF
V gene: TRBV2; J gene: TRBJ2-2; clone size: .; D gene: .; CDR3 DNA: TGTGCCAGCAGCCGACAACCTCGAACCGGGGAGCTGTTTTTT; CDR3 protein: CASSRQPRTGELFF
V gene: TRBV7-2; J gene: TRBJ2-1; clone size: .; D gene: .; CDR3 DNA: TGTGCCAGCAGCTTAATCCCGAGCTCCTACAATGAGCAGTTCTTC; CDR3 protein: CASSLIPSSYNEQFF
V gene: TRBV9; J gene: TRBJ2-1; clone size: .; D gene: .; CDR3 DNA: TGTGCCAGCAGACCCAGAGGAGCGGGCTCGGTTAATGAGCAGTTCTTC; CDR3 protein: CASRPRGAGSVNEQFF
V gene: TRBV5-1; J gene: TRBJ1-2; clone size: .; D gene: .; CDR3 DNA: TGCGCCAGCAGCATCCAACAGGTGGACTATGGCTACACCTTC; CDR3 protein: CASSIQQVDYGYTF
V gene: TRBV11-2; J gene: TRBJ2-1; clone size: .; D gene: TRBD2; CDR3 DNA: TGTGCCAGCAGCTCACTAGCGGGAGTCCCCTACAATGAGCAGTTCTTC; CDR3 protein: CASSSLAGVPYNEQFF
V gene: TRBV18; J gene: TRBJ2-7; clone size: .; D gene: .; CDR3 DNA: TGTGCCAGCTCACCTATCTGGACTGGGAGCTCCTACGAGCAGTACTTC; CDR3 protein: CASSPIWTGSSYEQYF
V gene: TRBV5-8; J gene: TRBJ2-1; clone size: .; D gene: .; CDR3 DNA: TGTGCCAGCAGCTTGGTGCTGTCACACGCAACCTACAATGAGCAGTTCTTC; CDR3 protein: CASSLVLSHATYNEQFF
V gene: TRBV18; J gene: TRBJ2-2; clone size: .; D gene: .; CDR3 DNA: TGTGCCAGCTCATGGGTCGGCAGGACGAACACCGGGGAGCTGTTTTTT; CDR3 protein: CASSWVGRTNTGELFF
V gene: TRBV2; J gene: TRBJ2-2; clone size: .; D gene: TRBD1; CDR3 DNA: TGTGCCAGCAGTGAAGCGCAGGGGGCCGGGGAGCTGTTTTTT; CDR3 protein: CASSEAQGAGELFF
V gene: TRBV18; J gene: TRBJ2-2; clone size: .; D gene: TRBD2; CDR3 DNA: TGTGCCAGCTCACCCGGGCTAGCGGGAGTCACCGGGGAGCTGTTTTTT; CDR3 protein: CASSPGLAGVTGELFF
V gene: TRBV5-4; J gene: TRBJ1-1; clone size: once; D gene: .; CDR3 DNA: TGTGCCAGCAGTGCCGCCGGGGACCGAAGCACTGAAGCTTTCTTT; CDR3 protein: CASSAAGDRSTEAFF
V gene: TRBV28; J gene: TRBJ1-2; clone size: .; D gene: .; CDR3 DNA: TGTGCCAGCAGTTCCGAGGGGAGGCGAGACTATGGCTACACCTTC; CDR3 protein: CASSSEGRRDYGYTF
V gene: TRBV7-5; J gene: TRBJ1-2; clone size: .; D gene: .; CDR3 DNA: TGTGCCAGAAGCTTAGGGGTACCCAGGGGGGGCAGGTATGGCTACACCTTC; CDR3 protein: CARSLGVPRGGRYGYTF
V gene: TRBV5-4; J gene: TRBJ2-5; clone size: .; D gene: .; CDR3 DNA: TGTGCCAGCAGCTTGGCCGGGCTAGTTGAGGAGACCCAGTACTTC; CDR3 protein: CASSLAGLVEETQYF
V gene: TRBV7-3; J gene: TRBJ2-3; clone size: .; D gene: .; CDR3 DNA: TGTGCCAGCAGGGGCCAGAGAATCACAGATACGCAGTATTTT; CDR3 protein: CASRGQRITDTQYF
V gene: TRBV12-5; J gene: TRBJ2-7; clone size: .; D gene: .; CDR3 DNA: TGTGCTAGTGCCCCACACCCTAAATACGAGCAGTACTTC; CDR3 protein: CASAPHPKYEQYF
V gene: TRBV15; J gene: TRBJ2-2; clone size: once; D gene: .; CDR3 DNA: TGTGCCACCAGCAGAGAAAAAGCCCTGAACACCGGGGAGCTGTTTTTT; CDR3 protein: CATSREKALNTGELFF
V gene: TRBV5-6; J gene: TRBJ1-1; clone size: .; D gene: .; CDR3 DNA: TGTGCCAGCAGCTTACGGGGACTCTTGAACACTGAAGCTTTCTTT; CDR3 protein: CASSLRGLLNTEAFF
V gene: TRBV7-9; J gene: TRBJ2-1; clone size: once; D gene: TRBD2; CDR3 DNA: TGTGCCAGCAGCTCCGGACTAGTCGGCAATGAGCAGTTCTTC; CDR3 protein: CASSSGLVGNEQFF
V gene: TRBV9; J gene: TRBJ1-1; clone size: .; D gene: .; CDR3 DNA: TGTGCCAGCAGCGTCTCCAAGGGGGAAGCTTTCTTT; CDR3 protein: CASSVSKGEAFF
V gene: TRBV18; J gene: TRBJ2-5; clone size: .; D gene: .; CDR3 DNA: TGTGCCAGCTCACCCTCTGTTAACAGCGTTGGGGAGACCCAGTACTTC; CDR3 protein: CASSPSVNSVGETQYF
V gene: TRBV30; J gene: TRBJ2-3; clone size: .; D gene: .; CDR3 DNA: TGTGCCTGGAGTGTCCGTGGGGGTAGGGGTACGCAGTATTTT; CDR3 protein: CAWSVRGGRGTQYF
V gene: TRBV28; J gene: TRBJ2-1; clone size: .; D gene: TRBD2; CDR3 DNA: TGTGCCAGCAGCGGAACCGGGAGGAACAATGAGCAGTTCTTC; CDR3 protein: CASSGTGRNNEQFF
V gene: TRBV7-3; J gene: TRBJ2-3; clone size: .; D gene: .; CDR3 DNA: TGTGCCAGCAGGGGCAGGGGCACAGATACGCAGTATTTT; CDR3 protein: CASRGRGTDTQYF
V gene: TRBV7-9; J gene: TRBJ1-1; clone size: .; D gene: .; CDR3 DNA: TGTGCCAGCAGCTTTGTGCAGAACACTGAAGCTTTCTTT; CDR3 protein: CASSFVQNTEAFF